One TCR beta chain is described in this entry. These data are taken from a study of cytomegalovirus exposure and HLA in healthy donors. CDR3 length: 14 residues. Losses at the gene ends were 5 bases for V and 7 bases for J; bases not matched to a gene: 7. Germline V CDR1 and CDR2: SGHTA, FQGNSA. PCR used 60 Vbeta primers and 13 Jbeta primers. This table comes from immunoSEQ multiplex PCR, and its TCRdb copy is limited to in-frame clones, with some not included. The repertoire includes 150,000 or so clones, roughly three quarters of them detected once, and roughly 8% sits in the top ten. This receptor was identified in a man aged 25 to 40 in good health and CMV-seropositive. V is TRBV7-2 and J is TRBJ1-4, with 7 positions matching TRBD1. Material: PBMCs. The CDR3 nucleotides read TGTGCCAGCAGCCCAAACAGGGGTGGTGAAAAACTGTTTTTT. This translates into CASSPNRGGEKLFF. Combining the CDR3 with reference TRBV7-2 and TRBJ1-4 gives the whole variable domain GAGVSQSPSNKVTEKGKDVELRCDPISGHTALYWYRQSLGQGLEFLIYFQGNSAPDKSGLPSDRFSAERTGGSVSTLTIQRTQQEDSAVYLCASSPNRGGEKLFFGSGTQLSVL.